This passage covers 28 T cell receptor beta chains from one sample sequenced in a study of response to subunit inactivated influenza vaccine. TCRdb independently ran MiXCR on the RT-PCR reads; one entry per CDR3 protein. The repertoire holds almost 250,000 distinct CDR3 sequences, with more than 9% as singletons. Sequences were derived from non-naive T cells sorted from PBMCs, sampled around 15 days before vaccination. The receptors shown here come from a man aged 50 to 59 who received an inactivated influenza vaccine.

Only a few counts were recorded for this clonotype. The genes are TRBV11-3 and TRBJ1-1; D is unresolved. CDR3 length: 12 amino acids. V shed 5 bases and J shed 3 bases, with 7 bases lying between them. Germline CDR1 SGHNT, CDR2 YENEEA. In nucleotides, the CDR3 is TGTGCCAGCAGCGAGGTGGACACTGAAGCTTTCTTT. It yields the protein CASSEVDTEAFF.

This clonotype was picked up a small number of times. The CDR3, as DNA: TGTGCCAGCAGCGTCCGAGCGGGGGACGTCTCCTACGAGCAGTACTTC. Translating it yields CASSVRAGDVSYEQYF. The chain combines TRBV9 with TRBJ2-7; TRBD2 matches at 8 bases. The V gene's germline CDR1 is SGDLS and CDR2 YYNGEE. The CDR3 consists of 16 residues. Unmatched junction bases numbered 7, after V lost 2 bases and J lost 0 bases.

The J gene is TRBJ1-2, the V gene TRBV12-3 or TRBV12-4; a possible D gene is TRBD1 (5 bases). V was cut by 6 bases and J by 6 bases, with 17 bases left in between. The CDR3 sequence is 14 residues long. CDR3 nucleotides: TGTGCCAGCAGGCCAACAGGCGGCGGTCATGGCTACACCTTC. It encodes CASRPTGGGHGYTF.

The rearrangement uses TRBV12-3 or TRBV12-4 and TRBJ2-7; no definite D call. CDR3 length: 12 amino acids. The V end lost 6 bases, the J end lost 3 bases, and 9 bases lay between the germline ends. The CDR3 bases are TGTGCCAGCAGCGCGGACCTCTACGAGCAGTACTTC. This encodes CASSADLYEQYF.

Turning to this clonotype: The junction departs from the called germline gene at one end, perhaps through a read error. This chain links TRBV7-7 with TRBJ2-5; D possibly corresponds to TRBD2 (7 bases). The length of the CDR3 is 16 residues. Germline V gene data show CDR1 as SSHAT and CDR2 as FNYEAQ (reference sequence). The CDR3: CASSSSRSGGRETQYF. The CDR3 DNA reads TGTGCTAGCAGCTCATCCCGCTCGGGGGGCAGGGAGACCCAGTACTTC.

This clonotype came up many times. As DNA, the CDR3 is TGCGCCAGCAGTCAGGGACAACCATACGAGCAGTACTTC. It translates to CASSQGQPYEQYF. The rearrangement uses TRBV10-2 and TRBJ2-7, with D possibly matching TRBD1 (6 bases). Germline lookup yields CDR1 WSHSY and CDR2 SAAADI. Trimming removed 5 bases from V and 4 bases from J, with 12 bases in between. The CDR3 runs 13 residues.

This clonotype was picked up many times. The rearrangement uses TRBV4-2 and TRBJ2-5; D unresolved. V lost 0 bases and J 5 bases, leaving 10 bases between the germline ends. Germline V CDR1 and CDR2: LGHNA, YNFKEQ. This CDR3 is built from 14 residues. CDR3 nucleotide sequence: TGTGCCAGCAGCCAAGAAGTAGCCTCCGAGACCCAGTACTTC. Translating it yields CASSQEVASETQYF.

The sample holds a few counts of this clonotype. CDR3 residues: CSVAGHMNTEAFF. The DNA for the CDR3 is TGCAGCGTTGCGGGACATATGAACACTGAAGCTTTCTTT. V usage is TRBV29-1 and J usage is TRBJ1-1, with D perhaps TRBD1 (6 bases). The V gene's germline CDR1 is SQVTM and CDR2 ANQGSEA. The CDR3 length is 13 residues. V was pared by 4 bases and J by 0 bases, with 9 bases between.

This clonotype was recorded many times. J is TRBJ2-7 and V is TRBV10-3, with 8 bases lining up with TRBD2. There are 14 residues in the CDR3. Looked up from germline, CDR1 is ENHRY and CDR2 is SYGVKD. The ends lost 4 bases at V and 1 base at J; junction bases unmatched: 3. CDR3 in DNA: TGTGCCATCAGTGGGAAGCGGGAGTCCTACGAGCAGTACTTC. It specifies CAISGKRESYEQYF.

This clonotype appeared a few times. The gene calls are TRBV28 and TRBJ2-7, with 8 bases aligning to TRBD2. Germline trimming cut 6 bases from V and 6 bases from J; bases unmatched to any gene: 7. The CDR3 has 13 residues. The germline V gene has CDR1 MDHEN and CDR2 SYDVKM. Written as DNA, the CDR3 is TGTGCCAGCAGGTCGCTGGCGGGGGGCGAGCAGTACTTC. Its translation: CASRSLAGGEQYF.

Notes on this clonotype: One end of the junction fails to match germline, which may point to a read error. The rearrangement uses TRBV7-7 and TRBJ2-5; D uncertain. The CDR3 covers 15 residues. The germline CDR1 and CDR2 sequences are SSHAT and FNYEAQ (reference sequence). Written as DNA, the CDR3 is TGTGCTAGCAGCTTAACGTTCTCGACCCAAGAGACCCAGTACTTC. Its protein is CASSLTFSTQETQYF. The variable domain in full, with the rest retrieved from reference TRBV7-7 and TRBJ2-5, is GAGVSQSPRYKVTKRGQDVTLRCDPISSHATLYWYQQALGQGPEFLTYFNYEAQPDKSGLPSDRFSAERPEGSISTLTIQRTEQRDSAMYRCASSLTFSTQETQYFGPGTRLLVL.

This clonotype was recorded at least ten times. The V gene is TRBV20-1, the J gene TRBJ2-3; D is unclear. V lost 4 bases to trimming and J lost 5 bases, with 10 bases between them. This CDR3 region has 12 residues. From germline, CDR1 is DFQATT and CDR2 SNEGSKA (reference sequence). Here the CDR3 reads CSATDGRDTQYF. The CDR3 nucleotides read TGCAGTGCTACGGACGGAAGAGATACGCAGTATTTT.

This clonotype occurred a few times. The J gene is TRBJ2-1, the V gene TRBV20-1; 11 bases align to TRBD2. The CDR3 is 17 amino acids. Germline V gives CDR1 DFQATT, CDR2 SNEGSKA (reference sequence). The trim removed 0 bases at V and 0 bases at J, leaving 4 bases unmatched. In DNA, the CDR3 is TGCAGTGCTAGAGATTGGGGACTAGCGGACTCCTACAATGAGCAGTTCTTC. It translates to CSARDWGLADSYNEQFF.

This clonotype has a handful of counts. The CDR3 nucleotides are TGTGCCAGCAGTGAGGGACTAGCCAGCAATGAGCAGTTCTTC. Protein: CASSEGLASNEQFF. The chain uses TRBV6-2 or TRBV6-3 and TRBJ2-1; 9 bases are shared with TRBD2. Germline V gene data show CDR1 as MNHEY and CDR2 as SVGEGT. This CDR3 comprises 14 residues. Losses at the gene ends were 5 bases for V and 6 bases for J; bases not matched to a gene: 5.

This clonotype was seen repeatedly, ten times or more. The V and J genes are TRBV5-1 and TRBJ2-1; a possible D gene is TRBD2 (6 bases). V was trimmed by 1 base and J by 6 bases, leaving 17 bases between them. Germline lookup yields CDR1 SGHRS and CDR2 YFSETQ. The CDR3 loop spans 16 amino acids. The CDR3 spells CASSLPRDFEFNEQFF. DNA for the CDR3: TGCGCCAGCAGCTTGCCCCGGGACTTCGAGTTCAATGAGCAGTTCTTC.

This clonotype was picked up a small number of times. This rearrangement joins TRBV30 to TRBJ1-2; D is unresolved. Trimming removed 4 bases at V and 4 bases at J, with 16 bases between. The germline gives CDR1 GTSNPN, CDR2 SVGIG (reference sequence). The CDR3 sequence is 14 residues long. The CDR3 protein is CAWNIKQRSYGYTF. CDR3 DNA sequence: TGTGCCTGGAATATCAAACAGCGTAGCTATGGCTACACCTTC.

A word on this clonotype: At one end the junction does not follow the germline gene, possibly because of a read error. The chain is built from TRBV12-3 or TRBV12-4 and TRBJ2-3, with TRBD1 matching 7 bases. The CDR3 extends over 15 amino acids. The CDR3 sequence: CAGSPRQGRTDTQYF. The CDR3 DNA follows: TGTGCCGGCAGTCCCAGACAGGGCCGCACAGATACGCAGTATTTT.

This clonotype was detected many times. The V call is TRBV9, the J call TRBJ2-5, with a possible D match to TRBD2 (6 bases). Looked up from germline, CDR1 is SGDLS and CDR2 is YYNGEE. Trimming shortened V by 1 base and J by 7 bases, and 11 bases separated the two germline ends. The CDR3 is 13 amino acids. The CDR3, as DNA: TGTGCCAGCAGCGTACGCCAGGAGGGGACCCAGTACTTC. This encodes CASSVRQEGTQYF.

V usage is TRBV6-2 or TRBV6-3 and J usage is TRBJ2-1; 14 nucleotides agree with TRBD2. Germline V gene sequence: CDR1 MNHEY, CDR2 SVGEGT. Trimming cost V 5 bases and J 1 base; bases outside gene matches: 1. CDR3 length: 16 residues. The CDR3 DNA sequence: TGTGCCAGCAGTGGACTAGCGGGAGGTTCCTACAATGAGCAGTTCTTC. This sequence encodes CASSGLAGGSYNEQFF.

V usage is TRBV6-6 and J usage is TRBJ1-2; D might be TRBD1 (5 bases). The CDR3 contains 13 residues. Trimming took off 5 bases at V and 7 bases at J, with 14 bases between the two ends. Germline V gives CDR1 MNHNY, CDR2 SVGAGI (reference sequence). The CDR3 loop is CASSPLGETGYTF. The CDR3 DNA reads as TGTGCCAGCAGTCCCTTGGGGGAGACTGGCTACACCTTC.

V is TRBV12-3 or TRBV12-4 and J is TRBJ2-1; the match to TRBD2 covers 10 bases. V trimming: 1 base; J trimming: 15 bases; junction bases outside the gene matches: 9. The CDR3 sequence is 14 residues long. The CDR3 spells CASSLDASGGVWFF. DNA for the CDR3: TGTGCCAGCAGTTTAGACGCTAGCGGGGGAGTTTGGTTCTTC.

The chain is built from TRBV30 and TRBJ1-2; D uncertain. The CDR3 covers 14 residues. Germline V gene data show CDR1 as GTSNPN and CDR2 as SVGIG (reference sequence). V lost 2 bases and J 5 bases, leaving 15 bases between the germline ends. The CDR3 sequence: CAWSTPGSRYGYTF. The CDR3 DNA reads as TGTGCCTGGAGTACCCCGGGGAGTCGTTATGGCTACACCTTC.

The chain combines TRBV6-1 with TRBJ2-3, with 9 bases that match TRBD1. Germline V lookup: CDR1 MNHNS, CDR2 SASEGT. CDR3 size: 16 residues. J was trimmed by 3 bases and V by 5 bases; bases with no gene match: 9. The CDR3 region has the DNA TGTGCCAGCAGTAAGTCCGGGACAGGGCTAACAGATACGCAGTATTTT. As protein: CASSKSGTGLTDTQYF.

This clonotype occurred a few times. This chain uses TRBV5-1 with TRBJ2-7, with D maybe TRBD1 (6 bases). CDR1 and CDR2 (germline): SGHRS, YFSETQ. This CDR3 has 15 residues. Trimming cost V 0 bases and J 0 bases, with 10 bases left between them. DNA for the CDR3: TGCGCCAGCAGCTTGGGGACAGTGTCCTCCTACGAGCAGTACTTC. Protein product: CASSLGTVSSYEQYF.

This clonotype was observed a few times. The rearrangement joins TRBV7-2 to TRBJ1-2, with D hard to call. V was clipped by 2 bases and J by 5 bases, with 9 bases between them. This CDR3 comprises 13 residues. Germline lookup yields CDR1 SGHTA and CDR2 FQGNSA. CDR3 sequence reads: CASSLLGSYGYTF. As DNA, the CDR3 is TGTGCCAGCAGCTTACTAGGGAGTTATGGCTACACCTTC.

V gene TRBV30 combines with J gene TRBJ1-5, with D unresolved. Germline-derived CDR1 and CDR2 are GTSNPN and SVGIG (reference sequence). V lost 0 bases and J 3 bases, leaving 12 bases between the germline ends. This CDR3 comprises 15 residues. CDR3: CAWSVPGVYNQPQHF. The CDR3 DNA sequence: TGTGCCTGGAGTGTACCCGGGGTGTACAATCAGCCCCAGCATTTT.

This chain joins TRBV5-1 and TRBJ2-5, with a possible D match to TRBD1 (6 bases). Germline V CDR1 and CDR2: SGHRS, YFSETQ. This CDR3 spans 14 amino acids. V was pared by 4 bases and J by 5 bases, with 15 bases between. For the CDR3, the DNA is TGCGCCAGCAGCCGCGGACAGTTCCCCGAGACCCAGTACTTC. Translated: CASSRGQFPETQYF.

Many counts were recorded for this clonotype. This chain connects TRBV5-1 to TRBJ2-7; D perhaps matches TRBD1 (5 bases). This CDR3 is built from 13 residues. Trimming shortened V by 4 bases and J by 8 bases, and 16 bases separated the two germline ends. Germline-derived CDR1 and CDR2 are SGHRS and YFSETQ. CDR3 coding DNA: TGCGCCAGCAGCATCACAGGTCTGATTCAGCAGTACTTC. It is translated as CASSITGLIQQYF.